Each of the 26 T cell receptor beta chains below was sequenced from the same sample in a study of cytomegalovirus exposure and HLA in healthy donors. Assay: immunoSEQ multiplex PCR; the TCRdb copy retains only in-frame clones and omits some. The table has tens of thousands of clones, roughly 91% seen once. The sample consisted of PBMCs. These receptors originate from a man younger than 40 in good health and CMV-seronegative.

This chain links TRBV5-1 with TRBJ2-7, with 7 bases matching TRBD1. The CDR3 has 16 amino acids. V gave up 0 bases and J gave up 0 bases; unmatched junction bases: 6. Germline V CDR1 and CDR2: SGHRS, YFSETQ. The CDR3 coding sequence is TGCGCCAGCAGCTTGGCCAGGGGGATGAGCTCCTACGAGCAGTACTTC. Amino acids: CASSLARGMSSYEQYF.

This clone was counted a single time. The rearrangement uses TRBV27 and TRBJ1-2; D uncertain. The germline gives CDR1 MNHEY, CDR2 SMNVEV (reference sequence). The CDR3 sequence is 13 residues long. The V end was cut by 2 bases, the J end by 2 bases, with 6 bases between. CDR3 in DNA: TGTGCCAGCAGTTTAAGGAGGAACTATGGCTACACCTTC. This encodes CASSLRRNYGYTF.

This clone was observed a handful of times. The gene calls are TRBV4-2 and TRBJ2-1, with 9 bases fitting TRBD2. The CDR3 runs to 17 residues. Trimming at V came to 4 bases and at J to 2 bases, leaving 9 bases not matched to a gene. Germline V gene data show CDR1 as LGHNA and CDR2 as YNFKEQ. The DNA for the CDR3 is TGTGCCAGCAGCCGCGCGGCAGCGGGAGGCACCTACAATGAGCAGTTCTTC. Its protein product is CASSRAAAGGTYNEQFF.

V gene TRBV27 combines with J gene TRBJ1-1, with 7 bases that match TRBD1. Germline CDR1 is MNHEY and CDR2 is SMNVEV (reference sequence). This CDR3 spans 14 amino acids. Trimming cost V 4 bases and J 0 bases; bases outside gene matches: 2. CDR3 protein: CASSSGQMNTEAFF. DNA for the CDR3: TGTGCCAGCAGTTCGGGACAGATGAACACTGAAGCTTTCTTT.

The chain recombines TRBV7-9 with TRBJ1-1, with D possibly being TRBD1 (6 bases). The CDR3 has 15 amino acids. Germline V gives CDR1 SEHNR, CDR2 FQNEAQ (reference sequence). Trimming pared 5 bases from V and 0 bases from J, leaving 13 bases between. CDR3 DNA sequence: TGTGCCAGCAGCCCACCTCAGGGGCTGAACACTGAAGCTTTCTTT. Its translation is CASSPPQGLNTEAFF.

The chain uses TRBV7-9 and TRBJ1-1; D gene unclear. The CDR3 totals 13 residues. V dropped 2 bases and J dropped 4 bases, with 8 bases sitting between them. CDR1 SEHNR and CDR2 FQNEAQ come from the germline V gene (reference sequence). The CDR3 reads CASSLPQTTEAFF. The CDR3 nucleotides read TGTGCCAGCAGCTTACCACAGACCACTGAAGCTTTCTTT.

CDR3 coding DNA: TGTGCCAGCAGTTTCAGGGACTGGAACTACGAGCAGTACTTC. This sequence encodes CASSFRDWNYEQYF. This chain connects TRBV27 to TRBJ2-7; TRBD2 is a possible D gene (6 bases). Trimming pared 3 bases from V and 3 bases from J, leaving 12 bases between. The germline V gene has CDR1 MNHEY and CDR2 SMNVEV (reference sequence). This CDR3 spans 14 amino acids.

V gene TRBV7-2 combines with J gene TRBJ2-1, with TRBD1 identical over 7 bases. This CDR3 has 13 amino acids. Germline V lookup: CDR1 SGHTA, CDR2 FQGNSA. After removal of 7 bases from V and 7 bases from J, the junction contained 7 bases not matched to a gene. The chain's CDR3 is CASTYRGFNEQFF. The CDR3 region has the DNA TGTGCCAGCACCTACAGGGGTTTTAATGAGCAGTTCTTC.

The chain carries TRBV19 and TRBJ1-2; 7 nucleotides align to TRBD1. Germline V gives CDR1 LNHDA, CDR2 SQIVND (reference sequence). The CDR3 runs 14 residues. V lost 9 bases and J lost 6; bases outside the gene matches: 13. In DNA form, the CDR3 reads TGTGCCAGCACATTCGGGACAGCTGTAAATGGCTACACCTTC. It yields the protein CASTFGTAVNGYTF.

DNA for the CDR3: TGCGCCAGCAGCCAACGAGAGGGTCGGACGGGCCAGACCCAGTACTTC. Translating it yields CASSQREGRTGQTQYF. The chain employs TRBV4-1 and TRBJ2-5, with D possibly TRBD2 on 5 matching bases. This CDR3 contains 16 residues. Germline CDR1 reads MGHRA; CDR2 reads YSYEKL. V lost 2 bases and J 6 bases, leaving 19 bases between the germline ends.

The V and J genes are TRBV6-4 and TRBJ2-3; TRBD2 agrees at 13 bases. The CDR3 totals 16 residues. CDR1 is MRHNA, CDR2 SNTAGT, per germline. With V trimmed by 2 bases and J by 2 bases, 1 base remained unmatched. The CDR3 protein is CASSDGTSGDTDTQYF. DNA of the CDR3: TGTGCCAGCAGTGACGGGACTAGCGGGGACACAGATACGCAGTATTTT.

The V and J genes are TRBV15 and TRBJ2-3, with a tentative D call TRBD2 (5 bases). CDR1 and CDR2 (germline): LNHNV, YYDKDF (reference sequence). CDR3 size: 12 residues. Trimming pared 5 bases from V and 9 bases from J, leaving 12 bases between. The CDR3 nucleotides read TGTGCCACCAGCGGGGTGAGGGAAACGCAGTATTTT. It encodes CATSGVRETQYF. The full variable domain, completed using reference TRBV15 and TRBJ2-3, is DAMVIQNPRYQVTQFGKPVTLSCSQTLNHNVMYWYQQKSSQAPKLLFHYYDKDFNNEADTPDNFQSRRPNTSFCFLDIRSPGLGDTAMYLCATSGVRETQYFGPGTRLTVL.

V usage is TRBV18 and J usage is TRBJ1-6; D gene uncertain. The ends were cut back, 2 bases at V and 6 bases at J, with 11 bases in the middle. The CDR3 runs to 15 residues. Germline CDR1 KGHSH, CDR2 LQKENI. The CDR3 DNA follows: TGTGCCAGCTCACCAGTCAGCGTTGGTAATTCACCCCTCCACTTT. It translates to CASSPVSVGNSPLHF.

CDR3 sequence reads: CASSLPPAGGATVVGNQPQHF. CDR3 DNA: TGTGCCAGCAGTTTACCCCCCGCCGGGGGGGCGACGGTTGTAGGAAATCAGCCCCAGCATTTT. The chain joins TRBV28 to TRBJ1-5, with D tentatively TRBD1 (6 bases). The CDR3 runs 21 residues. CDR1 and CDR2 (germline): MDHEN, SYDVKM. Deletions cut 2 bases from V and 4 bases from J, with 30 bases between.

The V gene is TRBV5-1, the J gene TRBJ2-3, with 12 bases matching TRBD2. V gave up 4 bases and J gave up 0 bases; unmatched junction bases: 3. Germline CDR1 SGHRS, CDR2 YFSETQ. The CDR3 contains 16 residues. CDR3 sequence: CASSPGTSGSTDTQYF. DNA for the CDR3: TGCGCCAGCAGCCCGGGGACTAGCGGGAGCACAGATACGCAGTATTTT.

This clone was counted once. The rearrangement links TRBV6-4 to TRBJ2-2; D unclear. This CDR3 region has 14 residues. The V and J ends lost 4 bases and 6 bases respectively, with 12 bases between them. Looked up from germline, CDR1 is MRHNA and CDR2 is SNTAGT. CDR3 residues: CASSVLPSSGELFF. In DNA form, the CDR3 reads TGTGCCAGCAGTGTCCTACCCTCTTCCGGGGAGCTGTTTTTT.

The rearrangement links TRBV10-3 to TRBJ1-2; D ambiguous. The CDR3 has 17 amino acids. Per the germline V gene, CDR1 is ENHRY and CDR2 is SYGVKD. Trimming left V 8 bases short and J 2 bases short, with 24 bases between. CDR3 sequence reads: CAIAERAAITENYGYTF. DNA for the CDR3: TGTGCCATCGCCGAGCGAGCGGCTATAACCGAAAACTATGGCTACACCTTC.

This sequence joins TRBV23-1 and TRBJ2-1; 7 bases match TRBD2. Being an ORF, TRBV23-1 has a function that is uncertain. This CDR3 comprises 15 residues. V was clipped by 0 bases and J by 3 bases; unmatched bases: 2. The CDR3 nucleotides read TGCGCCAGCAGTCAATCCCGCGGGGGCTACAATGAGCAGTTCTTC. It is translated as CASSQSRGGYNEQFF.

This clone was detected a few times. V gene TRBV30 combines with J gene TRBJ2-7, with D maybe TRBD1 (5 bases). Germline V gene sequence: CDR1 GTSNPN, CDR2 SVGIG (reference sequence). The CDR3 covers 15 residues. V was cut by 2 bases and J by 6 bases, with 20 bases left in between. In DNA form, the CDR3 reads TGTGCCTGGAGTATCCGGGCAGGGAATACCCGCGAGCAGTACTTC. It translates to CAWSIRAGNTREQYF.

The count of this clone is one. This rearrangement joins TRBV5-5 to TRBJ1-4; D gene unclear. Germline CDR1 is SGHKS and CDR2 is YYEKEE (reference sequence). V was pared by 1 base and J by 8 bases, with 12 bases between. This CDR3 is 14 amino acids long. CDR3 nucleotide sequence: TGTGCCAGCAGCTTGTCCGGGTTGAGAGAAAAACTGTTTTTT. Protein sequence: CASSLSGLREKLFF.

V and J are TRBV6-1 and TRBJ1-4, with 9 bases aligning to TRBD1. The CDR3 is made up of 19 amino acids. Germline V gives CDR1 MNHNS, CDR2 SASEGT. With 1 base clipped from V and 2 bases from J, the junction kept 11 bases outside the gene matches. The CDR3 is CASSEDTGGIFSTNEKLFF. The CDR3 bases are TGTGCCAGCAGTGAAGATACAGGGGGCATCTTCAGTACTAATGAAAAACTGTTTTTT.

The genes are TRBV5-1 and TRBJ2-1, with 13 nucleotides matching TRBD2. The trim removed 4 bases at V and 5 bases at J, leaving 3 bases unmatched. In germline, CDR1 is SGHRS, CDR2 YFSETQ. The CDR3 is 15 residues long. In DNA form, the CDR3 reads TGCGCCAGCAGCCGAACTAGCGGGAGGGACAATGAGCAGTTCTTC. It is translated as CASSRTSGRDNEQFF.

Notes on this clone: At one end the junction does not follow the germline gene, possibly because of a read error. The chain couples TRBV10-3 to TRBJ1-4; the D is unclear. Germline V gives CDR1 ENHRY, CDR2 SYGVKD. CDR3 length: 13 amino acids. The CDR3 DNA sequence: TGTGCCATCAGTGAGCCCACTAAGGAAAAACTGTTTTTT. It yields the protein CAISEPTKEKLFF.

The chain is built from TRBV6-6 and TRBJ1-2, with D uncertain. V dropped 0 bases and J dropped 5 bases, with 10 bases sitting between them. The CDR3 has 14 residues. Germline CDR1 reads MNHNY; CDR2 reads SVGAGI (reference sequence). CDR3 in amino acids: CASSYSQLRYGYTF. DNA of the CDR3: TGTGCCAGCAGTTACTCGCAACTGCGATATGGCTACACCTTC.

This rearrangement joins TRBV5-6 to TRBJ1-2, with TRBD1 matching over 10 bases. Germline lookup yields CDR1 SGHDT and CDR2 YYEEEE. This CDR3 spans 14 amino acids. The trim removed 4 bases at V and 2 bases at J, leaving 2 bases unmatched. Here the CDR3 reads CASSPTGGNYGYTF. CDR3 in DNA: TGTGCCAGCAGCCCGACAGGGGGCAACTATGGCTACACCTTC. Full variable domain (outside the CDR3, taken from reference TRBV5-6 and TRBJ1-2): DAGVTQSPTHLIKTRGQQVTLRCSPKSGHDTVSWYQQALGQGPQFIFQYYEEEERQRGNFPDRFSGHQFPNYSSELNVNALLLGDSALYLCASSPTGGNYGYTFGSGTRLTVV.

The CDR3 loop reads CASSPRLVWQFF. The CDR3 nucleotides read TGTGCCAGCAGTCCGAGACTAGTATGGCAGTTCTTC. The J gene is TRBJ2-1, the V gene TRBV28; the D gene is possibly TRBD2 (6 bases). The V gene's germline CDR1 is MDHEN and CDR2 SYDVKM. Trimming removed 5 bases at V and 12 bases at J, with 14 bases between. The CDR3 is made up of 12 amino acids. Using reference TRBV28 and TRBJ2-1 for the parts outside the CDR3, the full variable domain is DVKVTQSSRYLVKRTGEKVFLECVQDMDHENMFWYRQDPGLGLRLIYFSYDVKMKEKGDIPEGYSVSREKKERFSLILESASTNQTSMYLCASSPRLVWQFFGPGTRLTVL.